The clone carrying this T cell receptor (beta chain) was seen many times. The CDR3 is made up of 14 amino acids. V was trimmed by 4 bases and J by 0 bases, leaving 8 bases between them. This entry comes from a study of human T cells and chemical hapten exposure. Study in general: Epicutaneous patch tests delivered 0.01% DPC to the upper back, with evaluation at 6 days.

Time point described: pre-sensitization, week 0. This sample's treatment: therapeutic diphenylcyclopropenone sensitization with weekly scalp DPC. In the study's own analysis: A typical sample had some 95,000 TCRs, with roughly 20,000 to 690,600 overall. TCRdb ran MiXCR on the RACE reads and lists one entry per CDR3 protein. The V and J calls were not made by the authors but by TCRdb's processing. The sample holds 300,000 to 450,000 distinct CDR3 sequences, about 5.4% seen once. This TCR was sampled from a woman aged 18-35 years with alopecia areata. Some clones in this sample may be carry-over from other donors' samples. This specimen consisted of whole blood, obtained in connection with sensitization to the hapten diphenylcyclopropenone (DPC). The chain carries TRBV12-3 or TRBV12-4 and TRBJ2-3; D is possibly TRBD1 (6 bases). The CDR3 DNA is TGTGCCAGCAGTTCCGGACAGAGCACAGATACGCAGTATTTT. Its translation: CASSSGQSTDTQYF.